These T cell receptor beta chains were read from a single sample in a study of blood T cells in healthy people across ages. TCRdb fed the 5' RACE reads into MiXCR, producing one record per CDR3 protein. The sample carries about 1,800,000 distinct CDR3 sequences, about 30% recorded once. Sequences were obtained from blood. The receptors stem from a young woman in good health. CDR3s include the opening cysteine and the closing phenylalanine or tryptophan. Each record gives: J gene, clone size, D gene, V gene, CDR3 DNA, CDR3 protein. A D gene is named only where the DNA matches it firmly. Some rows have no size entry. The others give once, few or many, or a class for an expanded clone.

TRBJ2-1	NA	TRBD1	TRBV12-3/TRBV12-4	TGTGCCAGCAGTTTGGCACAGGGGGGCAATGAGCACTTCTTC	CASSLAQGGNEHFF
TRBJ2-5	NA	TRBD1	TRBV24-1	TGTGCCACCATTGGGGGACAGGGTCTCGAAGAGACCCAGTACTTC	CATIGGQGLEETQYF
TRBJ2-3	few	TRBD2	TRBV2	TGTGCCAGCAGTTGGACTAGCGACAACACAGATACGCAGTATTTT	CASSWTSDNTDTQYF
TRBJ2-3	NA	NA	TRBV7-3	TGTGCCAACAGCTTAAGAACGGGACTTTCCACAGATGGGCAGTATTTT	CANSLRTGLSTDGQYF
TRBJ2-5	NA	NA	TRBV7-2	TGTGCCAGCAGCTCCCGGTTGAACCAAGAGACCCAGTACTTC	CASSSRLNQETQYF
TRBJ2-5	many	TRBD2	TRBV29-1	TGCAGCGTTGAGAGGACTAGGACGCGAGAGACCCAGTACTTC	CSVERTRTRETQYF
TRBJ2-3	few	TRBD2	TRBV20-1	TGCAGTGCTAGGAATAGCGGGAGGGCCACAGATACGCAGTATTTT	CSARNSGRATDTQYF
TRBJ2-1	many	NA	TRBV6-1	TGTGCCAGCAGTGAGTGGGGCCAGTACAATGAGCAGTTCTTC	CASSEWGQYNEQFF
TRBJ2-5	few	NA	TRBV5-1	TGCGCCAGCAGCGACGACTGGGAAGAGACCCAGTACTTC	CASSDDWEETQYF
TRBJ2-5	many	NA	TRBV18	TGTGCCAGCAGCCCGACCCGAAAAGAGACCCAGTACTTC	CASSPTRKETQYF
TRBJ2-7	NA	NA	TRBV6-1	TGTGCCAGCAGTGAAGGGCAGGGGGGCCTCTACGAGCAGTACTTC	CASSEGQGGLYEQYF
TRBJ2-7	many	TRBD1	TRBV7-9	TGTGCCAGCAGCTTACGACAGGGGACGATTTCCGAGCAGTACTTC	CASSLRQGTISEQYF
TRBJ2-1	many	TRBD2	TRBV5-5	TGTGCCAGCAGCTTGGAGCCTAGCGGTCTTGGGGCCGTCTATGAGCAGTTCTTC	CASSLEPSGLGAVYEQFF
TRBJ1-5	NA	TRBD1	TRBV4-1	TGCGCCAGCAGCCAGGTGGACAGGGGAAATCAGCCCCAGCATTTT	CASSQVDRGNQPQHF
TRBJ2-1	NA	TRBD2	TRBV20-1	TGCAGTGCTAGAGATCAACGGACTAGCGGGCGAAATGAGCAGTTCTTC	CSARDQRTSGRNEQFF
TRBJ2-1	NA	NA	TRBV10-1	TGCGCCAGCAGTGAATCACAGGGCGACAATGAGCAGTTCTTC	CASSESQGDNEQFF